The 16 T cell receptor beta chains listed next were all sequenced from one sample in a study of shared clonotypes between healthy human individuals. Produced via immunoSEQ multiplex PCR; TCRdb's table is partial and in-frame only. The repertoire holds 2 million to 2.5 million clones, nearly 97% seen once, with roughly 0.13% in the top ten. Source material: naive CD4+ T cells sorted from blood. Subset denoted: CD45RA+ positively selected. Source of these receptors: a man aged 18 to 30 in good health.

This clone was recorded only once. This chain links TRBV19 with TRBJ2-3; maybe TRBD2 (5 bases). Looked up from germline, CDR1 is LNHDA and CDR2 is SQIVND (reference sequence). The CDR3 consists of 15 residues. V lost 4 bases, J lost 5 bases, and 16 bases lay in between. CDR3 in amino acids: CASSKGFGVKDTQYF. In nucleotides, the CDR3 is TGTGCCAGTAGTAAGGGCTTCGGGGTAAAAGATACGCAGTATTTT.

The V call is TRBV5-1, the J call TRBJ1-4; D is possibly TRBD1 (6 bases). The CDR3 has 11 amino acids. V was pared by 2 bases and J by 11 bases, with 7 bases between. CDR1 is SGHRS, CDR2 YFSETQ, per germline. The DNA of the CDR3 is TGCGCCAGCAGCTTTCAGGGGAAACTGTTTTTT. This gives the protein CASSFQGKLFF.

This sequence joins TRBV10-3 and TRBJ2-7; 14 nucleotides align to TRBD2. V lost 2 bases to trimming and J lost 6 bases; unmatched junction nucleotides: 12. The CDR3 loop spans 18 amino acids. Germline values: CDR1 ENHRY, CDR2 SYGVKD. CDR3 residues: CAISEQGIGTSGRAEQYF. In DNA, the CDR3 is TGTGCCATCAGTGAGCAGGGTATCGGGACTAGCGGGAGAGCCGAGCAGTACTTC.

This clone was detected a few times. The J gene is TRBJ2-7, the V gene TRBV27, with TRBD1 matching over 7 bases. CDR1 is MNHEY, CDR2 SMNVEV, per germline (reference sequence). The length of the CDR3 is 13 residues. Trimming removed 6 bases from V and 0 bases from J; junction bases left unmatched: 2. CDR3 sequence reads: CASRQGSSYEQYF. The CDR3 region has the DNA TGTGCCAGCAGACAGGGGAGCTCCTACGAGCAGTACTTC.

Comment on this clone: The same CDR3 can be traced to other DNA sequences in this sample. This chain uses TRBV18 with TRBJ2-3, with D perhaps being TRBD1 or TRBD2 (5 bases each). The CDR3 sequence is 14 residues long. CDR1 KGHSH and CDR2 LQKENI come from the germline V gene. Trimming stripped 3 bases from V and 3 bases from J, with 10 bases between. The CDR3: CASSPGTPTDTQYF. CDR3 in DNA: TGTGCCAGCTCACCCGGGACGCCTACAGATACGCAGTATTTT.

The J gene is TRBJ1-1, the V gene TRBV10-3, with D perhaps matching TRBD1 (5 bases). This CDR3 comprises 15 residues. V lost 7 bases and J lost 1, with 16 bases in between. The germline V gene has CDR1 ENHRY and CDR2 SYGVKD. CDR3 amino acids: CAIKVWDGPNTEAFF. Written as DNA, the CDR3 is TGTGCCATCAAGGTGTGGGACGGACCGAACACTGAAGCTTTCTTT.

This rearrangement joins TRBV7-6 to TRBJ2-6; possibly TRBD1 for D (5 bases). Trimming took 5 bases from V and 2 from J, leaving 10 bases between them. Germline V gene data show CDR1 as SGHVS and CDR2 as FNYEAQ. There are 15 residues in the CDR3. The CDR3 coding sequence is TGTGCCAGCAGCCCCAACAGGCCTGGGGCCAACGTCCTGACTTTC. Translating gives CASSPNRPGANVLTF.

The chain is built from TRBV5-8 and TRBJ2-7; 9 bases map to TRBD1. With V trimmed by 0 bases and J by 2 bases, 0 bases remained unmatched. This CDR3 spans 14 amino acids. Germline assignment: CDR1 SGHTS and CDR2 YDEGEE. CDR3: CASSLDRGPYEQYF. In nucleotides, the CDR3 is TGTGCCAGCAGCTTGGACAGGGGGCCCTACGAGCAGTACTTC.

The chain carries TRBV11-2 and TRBJ1-2, with D maybe TRBD1 (5 bases). Germline assignment: CDR1 SGHAT and CDR2 FQNNGV. V lost 1 base and J 8 bases, leaving 23 bases between the germline ends. The CDR3 has 17 amino acids. The CDR3 here is CASSLGSGGGTGGGYTF. The CDR3 coding sequence is TGTGCCAGCAGCTTAGGTTCCGGCGGGGGTACAGGTGGAGGCTACACCTTC. Combining the CDR3 with reference TRBV11-2 and TRBJ1-2 gives the whole variable domain EAGVAQSPRYKIIEKRQSVAFWCNPISGHATLYWYQQILGQGPKLLIQFQNNGVVDDSQLPKDRFSAERLKGVDSTLKIQPAKLEDSAVYLCASSLGSGGGTGGGYTFGSGTRLTVV.

V and J are TRBV6-5 and TRBJ2-7, with a tentative D call TRBD2 (5 bases). CDR3 length equals 15 residues. Per the germline V gene, CDR1 is MNHEY and CDR2 is SVGAGI. V lost 3 bases and J lost 2, with 14 bases in between. Written as DNA, the CDR3 is TGTGCCAGCAGTTATGGTACGGGGTCCACCTACGAGCAGTACTTC. Its protein is CASSYGTGSTYEQYF.

The chain is built from TRBV5-5 and TRBJ2-3; 9 bases are shared with TRBD1. The CDR3 contains 16 residues. CDR1 is SGHKS, CDR2 YYEKEE, per germline (reference sequence). The trim removed 4 bases at V and 1 base at J, leaving 7 bases unmatched. The CDR3 DNA reads TGTGCCAGCAGCCCTTTTGGACAGGGGCGCACAGATACGCAGTATTTT. This sequence encodes CASSPFGQGRTDTQYF.

This chain joins TRBV5-1 and TRBJ2-1, with TRBD1 as a possible D gene (5 bases). CDR3 length equals 15 residues. Germline V gene sequence: CDR1 SGHRS, CDR2 YFSETQ. Deletions cut 1 base from V and 0 bases from J, with 8 bases between. The CDR3 spells CASSLRRVSYNEQFF. CDR3 coding DNA: TGCGCCAGCAGCTTGCGCAGGGTCTCCTACAATGAGCAGTTCTTC.

This chain connects TRBV18 to TRBJ2-2, with a weak D call TRBD2 (5 bases). Germline V gene sequence: CDR1 KGHSH, CDR2 LQKENI. The V and J ends lost 4 bases and 0 bases respectively, with 15 bases between them. CDR3 length equals 17 residues. The CDR3 nucleotides are TGTGCCAGCTCACGTTCGGCGGGTCCCTCGAACACCGGGGAGCTGTTTTTT. It translates to CASSRSAGPSNTGELFF. Drawing the rest from reference TRBV18 and TRBJ2-2, the complete variable domain is NAGVMQNPRHLVRRRGQEARLRCSPMKGHSHVYWYRQLPEEGLKFMVYLQKENIIDESGMPKERFSAEFPKEGPSILRIQQVVRGDSAAYFCASSRSAGPSNTGELFFGEGSRLTVL.

In its sample, this clone was seen once. This rearrangement joins TRBV7-2 to TRBJ2-7; the match to TRBD1 covers 7 bases. This CDR3 comprises 15 residues. Germline CDR1 is SGHTA and CDR2 is FQGNSA. Trimming took 2 bases from V and 6 from J; bases not matched to a gene: 10. The CDR3 reads CASSLTPTGKREQYF. In DNA, the CDR3 is TGTGCCAGCAGCTTAACGCCGACAGGGAAGCGCGAGCAGTACTTC.

This sequence joins TRBV4-3 and TRBJ2-3, with 8 bases aligning to TRBD2. Germline V gene lookup returns CDR1 LGHNA and CDR2 YSLEER. After removal of 0 bases from V and 6 bases from J, the junction contained 5 bases not matched to a gene. The CDR3 spans 15 residues. The CDR3 coding sequence is TGCGCCAGCAGCCAAGATCACGGGAGGGCGGATACGCAGTATTTT. Translated: CASSQDHGRADTQYF.

This chain uses TRBV27 with TRBJ2-3; TRBD2 agrees at 11 bases. Germline CDR1 is MNHEY and CDR2 is SMNVEV (reference sequence). Trimming removed 4 bases from V and 2 bases from J; junction bases left unmatched: 5. The CDR3 totals 16 residues. DNA of the CDR3: TGTGCCAGCAGTTCCCGACTAGCGGGGTACACAGATACGCAGTATTTT. It codes for CASSSRLAGYTDTQYF.